The source of this TCR beta chain is a study of cytomegalovirus exposure and HLA in healthy donors (dated by TCRdb to between 2016 and 2019). A note on the overall study: An earlier analysis of about 560 of the donors reported under 300 Gb of sequence data and 100 million to 120 million unique TCR beta sequences obtained from about 170 million T cells. To decide whether each TCR beta V gene segment behaved as functional or pseudogenic, an earlier analysis of some 600 of the donors relied on high-throughput TCR beta sequencing. A separate validation cohort of 100 to 150 different subjects was used in addition to the approximately 700-subject first cohort. Using immunosequencing, the study profiled T cell repertoires from around 680 subjects and related those repertoires to cytomegalovirus serostatus. On average, approximately 250,000 unique TCR beta nucleotide sequences were sequenced per donor among about 400 genotyped donors of the cohort, with around 19% of those sequences being non-productive. Typing coverage differed by locus: A, B, C, DRB1 and DQB1 were typed in about 629-630 donors, DQA1 in 522, DPA1 in around 610, and DPB1 in 400 to 480. Both class I and class II loci were covered by HLA typing, at four-digit resolution. Several DR-DQ haplotypes were treated as single units for association and clustering because of strong linkage in the cohort. Donor age, sex, ethnicity and CMV serostatus were compiled alongside the repertoire data. The study combined high-throughput TCR immunosequencing, statistical association of individual TCRs with disease status, and machine learning to predict cytomegalovirus infection status. A later analysis re-analyzed previously published TCR beta repertoires from roughly 630 donors and added high-resolution HLA genotyping to study TCR occurrence patterns. In the later analysis, no new phenotypic data were used to find candidate immune exposures; instead, reliance was placed on TCR beta sequences and their occurrence across donors. Of the 398 genotyped donors, about 84% fell in the genetic ancestry cluster associated with self-reported Caucasian donors. The study aimed to test whether cataloging public T cell receptors could reveal signatures of past pathogen exposure. All discovery cohort repertoires had been generated on a single sequencing platform. A later genetic analysis took genome-wide SNP genotypes for about three fifths of the 666 donors and used that subset as a discovery cohort. Approximately 300 gigabases of sequencing data and 70 million to 95 million unique TCR sequences made up an early release that covered several hundred HLA-typed donors. Broader findings and caveats from the paper: The authors suggested that the approach could potentially be extended to other disease states and immunological phenotypes. Correlated functional status among segregating V segments might be attributable to linkage disequilibrium, but an unknown experimental factor could not be ruled out. Several of the top co-occurrence clusters appeared to be linked to parvovirus B19, influenza, CMV and Epstein-Barr virus, according to a later analysis. Across donors, most TCR sequences were observed very rarely, whereas some public TCRs were present in many individuals. HLA typing was unavailable for some donors at each locus, so association tests used only the typed subset. Sequencing depth was assumed to be roughly uniform across donors in the presence/absence analyses, though that assumption may not hold. At a false discovery rate of 0.05, a later analysis linked about 16,000 TCR beta sequences to specific HLA alleles. The sequencing pipeline was judged likely to have produced a cluster of highly shared sequence variants as a technical artifact. For the cohort, immune exposure information was limited to CMV serostatus. In both the original and validation cohorts, the classifier was reported to diagnose cytomegalovirus status with high specificity and sensitivity. A further reported finding was that TCR beta sequences accurately predicted the HLA-A and HLA-B alleles for most subjects in the first cohort. In an earlier analysis of some 500 of the donors, most TCR beta V segments were observed in productive rearrangements about 87% or about 30% of the time, broadly matching IMGT annotations. Because counts were too low, roughly 18 rarely observed V segments, including chromosome 9 orphons, were left out of the earlier analysis of over 550 of the donors. Assigning TCR associations to individual alleles was difficult when HLA alleles, especially DR and DQ, strongly co-occurred. The 87-base-pair reads could not distinguish some IMGT-functional V segments, including TRBV6-2 and TRBV6-3, so those segments were excluded. In a later genetic analysis, a missense DCLRE1C variant was associated with V-gene and J-gene trimming of TCR beta chains, and the association was replicated in an independent cohort. In a later analysis, TCR association rates were found to vary across HLA loci, with the most associated TCRs seen for DRB1 alleles and the fewest for HLA-C alleles. Only TCR beta chains were sequenced in this cohort, and the absence of alpha or paired-chain data limited detectable features. In vitro tests confirmed that a few of the cytomegalovirus-associated TCR beta chains recognize cytomegalovirus antigens. Compared with equally common non-associated chains, HLA-associated TCR beta chains in a later analysis were more clonally expanded and had lower generation probabilities. A later genetic analysis reported fewer N-insertions in productive TCRs among donors in an Asian-associated ancestry cluster than the roughly 650-donor mean. The study listed over 150 TCR beta chains as associated with cytomegalovirus. According to a later analysis, most CMV-associated TCR beta chains appeared to be HLA-restricted, and the HLA associations seemed to be driven largely by CMV exposure.

As concerns this clone: No cognate antigen has been identified for it. No qualities accompany the bases; no much larger clone lies one base away.

Library preparation employed the immunoSEQ multiplex PCR assay. A mixture of 60 forward primers for TCR Vbeta segments and 13 reverse primers for TCR Jbeta segments was used in the multiplex PCR. A multiplex PCR assay on genomic DNA amplified the CDR3 region of rearranged TCR beta genes. Amplified TCR beta libraries were sequenced as 87-base-pair reads on the Illumina HiSeq System. The authors' analysis ran thus. A later analysis tallied around 80 million unique TCR beta chains across the 660 or so repertoires, and about 12 million of those chains were shared by two or more donors. Raw reads were error-corrected and collapsed into unique sequences with a nearest-neighbor algorithm that merged closely related sequences to remove PCR and sequencing errors. Alignment of CDR3 sequences to IMGT reference sequences was used to assign V, D and J gene segments. For a sequence to be retained, at least a six-nucleotide match to both a V gene segment and a J gene segment was required. Rearrangements were called productive when the CDR3 lacked stop codons and stayed in frame with V and J; all others were non-productive. CDR3 was defined by IMGT convention, running from the second conserved V-encoded cysteine to the conserved J-encoded phenylalanine. The earlier analysis of a few hundred of the donors excluded any sequence lacking an unambiguous match to a single V gene segment. In an earlier analysis of several hundred of the donors, V segments were called functional above 56.7% productive rearrangements and were called segregating when the between-donor standard deviation exceeded 5%. A statistical classification framework was built to diagnose cytomegalovirus status from the catalog of TCR beta chain sequences. V and J gene assignment, in a later analysis, came from comparing TCR nucleotide sequences with IMGT/GENE-DB human TR gene sequences. The TCRdist pipeline was used in a later analysis to assign CDR3 sequences and most-parsimonious VDJ recombination scenarios. A later analysis defined each TCR beta chain by its CDR3 amino acid sequence plus V-gene family, and excluded reads lacking a unique V-gene family. In a later analysis, approximately 590 highly shared, low-generation-probability nucleotide sequences were removed to address suspected cross-contamination and a sequencing artifact. In a later analysis, a clonal expansion index was calculated for each public chain from normalized within-repertoire ranks of inferred template counts. In a later analysis, generation probabilities were computed with a VDJ recombination model fitted to out-of-frame rearrangements, and the resulting probabilities were checked against IGoR. In a later analysis, TCR-TCR, TCR-HLA and TCR-CMV co-occurrence was scored with hypergeometric tests, and a repertoire-size bias correction was applied to TCR pairs. In a later analysis, false discovery rates were estimated by permuting HLA or CMV assignments 20 times. In a later analysis, co-occurring TCRs were grouped with DBSCAN, and TCRdist sequence similarity was added when clustering was performed within HLA-allele-positive subsets. Repertoires with fewer than 30,000 or more than 120,000 public chains were left out of co-occurrence clustering, as were a handful of repertoires with anomalous nucleotide sharing. The table comes from immuneACCESS by way of TCRdb, which keeps in-frame sequences with V and J called. Part of the clones is missing from these tables; in studies checked, under half for an unresolved V gene and the rest for unknown reasons. The DNA was the basis for D and trimming; V, J and clone size are from that table. The table for this sample lists 50,000 to 60,000 clones; about 84% of them were counted only once. The ten largest account for 1.4% of the sample.

The cohort was made up of under 800 healthy bone marrow donors. At the time of sampling, all cohort members were nominally healthy, though unrecorded immune exposures were likely present. The donor was CMV seronegative and belonged to the group of 350 to 400 seronegative cohort members. Every donor gave a peripheral blood sample, and the peripheral blood mononuclear cells from that sample were used for TCR beta sequencing. Genomic DNA was extracted from the blood cell samples with the Qiagen DNeasy Blood Extraction Kit. The CDR3, cysteine through phenylalanine, is 13 amino acids long. The CDR3 DNA has 39 bases and is translated from base 1. V is cut back by 5 bases and J by 10 bases, with 7 bases in the junction unmatched. In the germline V gene, CDR1 corresponds to SGHTA and CDR2 to FQGTGA.

The rearrangement combines TRBV7-3 with TRBJ1-1; TRBD1 agrees with 10 junctional bases. The sample was PBMCs. This TCR was recovered from a female donor in good health and CMV-seronegative. The CDR3 protein is CASSDRGRGTAFF. The bases are TGTGCCAGCAGCGACAGGGGGCGCGGGACAGCTTTCTTT.